The next 24 T cell receptor beta chains were all read from a single sample in a study of blood T cell repertoires in COVID-19 (TCRdb year 2020). The method was the immunoSEQ multiplex PCR assay. TCRdb took this table from immuneACCESS and kept in-frame rearrangements with V and J called. Such tables lack part of the clones; where checked against another copy, unresolved V genes explain under half of the gap, and the rest is unexplained. This sample lists 100,000 to 150,000 clones; around 85% were detected once. The leading ten clones occupy 3.2% of the sample. What was sequenced was peripheral blood. The receptors were gathered from a woman older than 75 with COVID-19, enrolled during active disease.

The gene calls are TRBV5-1 and TRBJ1-5; 9 positions agree with TRBD1. This CDR3 is 15 amino acids long. V lost 0 bases to trimming and J lost 4 bases; unmatched junction nucleotides: 2. Germline lookup yields CDR1 SGHRS and CDR2 YFSETQ. The CDR3 DNA follows: TGCGCCAGCAGCTTGGGGGACAGGGCGAATCAGCCCCAGCATTTT. Its protein product is CASSLGDRANQPQHF.

This chain joins TRBV3-1 (or the pseudogene TRBV3-2) and TRBJ2-7; D uncertain. Deletions cut 1 base from V and 1 base from J, with 2 bases between. CDR3 length: 12 amino acids. Germline V lookup: CDR1 LGHDT, CDR2 YNNKEL (reference sequence). CDR3 region: CASSQVSYEQYF. The CDR3 DNA follows: TGTGCCAGCAGCCAAGTATCCTACGAGCAGTACTTC.

This clone was counted between two and nine times. This chain links TRBV19 with TRBJ2-2; D is possibly TRBD1 (5 bases). Trimming removed 5 bases from V and 2 bases from J, with 9 bases in between. Germline loops: CDR1 LNHDA, CDR2 SQIVND (reference sequence). The CDR3 covers 14 residues. As DNA, the CDR3 is TGTGCCAGTAGTTCTGGACAAAACACCGGGGAGCTGTTTTTT. Translation gives CASSSGQNTGELFF.

The chain is built from TRBV19 and TRBJ1-1; TRBD1 is a possible D gene (5 bases). The germline CDR1 and CDR2 sequences are LNHDA and SQIVND (reference sequence). Trimming left V 7 bases short and J 5 bases short, with 14 bases between. The CDR3 totals 13 residues. CDR3 DNA sequence: TGTGCCAGTATCCGGGACGGGAGGACTGAAGCTTTCTTT. It encodes CASIRDGRTEAFF.

The chain has TRBV19 and TRBJ1-2; weak D call: TRBD1 (6 bases). Deletions cut 6 bases from V and 6 bases from J, with 20 bases between. The CDR3 covers 15 residues. The germline V gene has CDR1 LNHDA and CDR2 SQIVND (reference sequence). Here the CDR3 DNA reads TGTGCCAGTAGAAGTTTTACAGGGCCTGAAAATGGCTACACCTTC. It is translated as CASRSFTGPENGYTF.

This chain links TRBV18 with TRBJ1-1; 7 nucleotides match TRBD1. The J segment lost 0 bases and the V segment lost 4 bases, leaving 5 bases of the junction unmatched. CDR3 size: 15 residues. Germline-derived CDR1 and CDR2 are KGHSH and LQKENI. In nucleotides, the CDR3 is TGTGCCAGCTCACTGGACAGGCACCTGAACACTGAAGCTTTCTTT. Protein product: CASSLDRHLNTEAFF.

The V call is TRBV11-3, the J call TRBJ2-7; 7 positions match TRBD2. The CDR3 spans 16 residues. Germline CDR1 SGHNT, CDR2 YENEEA. V shed 6 bases, J shed 1 base, and the junction held 12 bases outside the gene matches. In DNA form, the CDR3 reads TGTGCCAGCAGAGTCCTCTACGGGGAGGGGTCCTACGAGCAGTACTTC. It codes for CASRVLYGEGSYEQYF.

Here the CDR3 reads CASSSPAGSSYNEQFF. In nucleotides, the CDR3 is TGTGCCAGCTCAAGCCCGGCCGGGAGCTCCTACAATGAGCAGTTCTTC. The chain couples TRBV9 to TRBJ2-1, with D possibly being TRBD2 (6 bases). Trimming removed 7 bases at V and 0 bases at J, with 17 bases between. Looked up from germline, CDR1 is SGDLS and CDR2 is YYNGEE. CDR3 size: 16 residues.

This sequence joins TRBV7-2 and TRBJ2-1, with 10 bases fitting TRBD2. V trimming: 5 bases; J trimming: 6 bases; junction bases outside the gene matches: 13. This CDR3 is built from 17 residues. CDR1 and CDR2 (germline): SGHTA, FQGNSA. DNA for the CDR3: TGTGCCAGCAGCCATTTAACAGCTAGCGGGAGAGGCAATGAGCAGTTCTTC. This sequence encodes CASSHLTASGRGNEQFF. Looking up the rest from reference TRBV7-2 and TRBJ2-1 gives the full variable domain: GAGVSQSPSNKVTEKGKDVELRCDPISGHTALYWYRQSLGQGLEFLIYFQGNSAPDKSGLPSDRFSAERTGGSVSTLTIQRTQQEDSAVYLCASSHLTASGRGNEQFFGPGTRLTVL.

V is TRBV14 and J is TRBJ2-5; TRBD1 matches at 8 bases. J lost 0 bases, V lost 5 bases, and 5 bases had no gene match. Germline CDR1 reads SGHDN; CDR2 reads FVKESK. CDR3 length: 15 amino acids. The CDR3: CASSSDRGYQETQYF. The DNA of the CDR3 is TGTGCCAGCAGCAGCGACAGGGGCTACCAAGAGACCCAGTACTTC. Full variable domain (rest looked up from reference TRBV14 and TRBJ2-5): EAGVTQFPSHSVIEKGQTVTLRCDPISGHDNLYWYRRVMGKEIKFLLHFVKESKQDESGMPNNRFLAERTGGTYSTLKVQPAELEDSGVYFCASSSDRGYQETQYFGPGTRLLVL.

The chain is built from TRBV9 and TRBJ1-2, with D uncertain. V was trimmed by 4 bases and J by 4 bases, leaving 11 bases between them. This CDR3 has 13 amino acids. Germline V gene sequence: CDR1 SGDLS, CDR2 YYNGEE. The CDR3 here is CASSPGVSYGYTF. CDR3 coding DNA: TGTGCCAGCAGCCCCGGTGTTTCCTATGGCTACACCTTC.

The chain links TRBV28 to TRBJ2-1; maybe TRBD2 (5 bases). Trimming removed 6 bases at V and 8 bases at J, with 14 bases between. This CDR3 has 13 residues. Germline assignment: CDR1 MDHEN and CDR2 SYDVKM. The CDR3 loop reads CASSGHISDEQFF. Written as DNA, the CDR3 is TGTGCCAGCAGCGGCCACATTAGCGATGAGCAGTTCTTC. The full variable domain, rest sourced from reference TRBV28 and TRBJ2-1, is DVKVTQSSRYLVKRTGEKVFLECVQDMDHENMFWYRQDPGLGLRLIYFSYDVKMKEKGDIPEGYSVSREKKERFSLILESASTNQTSMYLCASSGHISDEQFFGPGTRLTVL.

The rearrangement uses TRBV9 and TRBJ1-3; D remains unclear. The CDR3 extends over 15 amino acids. Germline V lookup: CDR1 SGDLS, CDR2 YYNGEE. Trimming stripped 3 bases from V and 1 base from J, with 11 bases between. This chain's CDR3 is CASSAAGGSGNTIYF. Here the CDR3 DNA reads TGTGCCAGCAGCGCCGCGGGCGGGTCTGGAAACACCATATATTTT.

This chain connects TRBV7-2 to TRBJ2-5; no definite D call. Trimming took 3 bases from V and 1 from J, leaving 12 bases between them. This CDR3 spans 15 amino acids. In germline, CDR1 is SGHTA, CDR2 FQGNSA. This CDR3 reads CASSLALSGQETQYF. CDR3 in DNA: TGTGCCAGCAGCTTGGCCCTATCAGGCCAAGAGACCCAGTACTTC.

This sequence joins TRBV6-1 and TRBJ2-5; possible D gene TRBD2, 6 bases. This CDR3 has 13 residues. The germline V and J ends were trimmed by 3 bases and 2 bases, with 7 bases remaining between them. The V gene's germline CDR1 is MNHNS and CDR2 SASEGT. The CDR3 reads CASSDAGQETQYF. The CDR3 nucleotides read TGTGCCAGCAGTGATGCGGGGCAAGAGACCCAGTACTTC.

This clone was seen only once. The chain couples TRBV4-3 to TRBJ2-3; TRBD2 matches 7 bases. The V and J ends lost 0 bases and 0 bases, in that order; junction bases with no gene match: 3. This CDR3 is 16 amino acids long. Germline V CDR1 and CDR2: LGHNA, YSLEER. The CDR3 DNA follows: TGCGCCAGCAGCCAAGACCGCGGGAGTAGCACAGATACGCAGTATTTT. It specifies CASSQDRGSSTDTQYF.

V usage is TRBV9 and J usage is TRBJ1-1, with D maybe TRBD1 (6 bases). The CDR3 length is 14 residues. V was trimmed by 5 bases and J by 2 bases, leaving 13 bases between them. Per germline, CDR1 SGDLS and CDR2 YYNGEE. This CDR3 is CASSRGSSNTEAFF. The CDR3 DNA reads as TGTGCCAGCAGTAGGGGGAGCAGCAACACTGAAGCTTTCTTT.

Note on this clone: One end of the junction is discordant with germline, which a read error may explain. This chain joins TRBV6-5 and TRBJ1-1; 7 nucleotides agree with TRBD1. Looked up from germline, CDR1 is MNHEY and CDR2 is SVGAGI. CDR3 length: 13 residues. The CDR3 sequence: CASRGPGQAGALF. CDR3 nucleotide sequence: TGTGCCAGCCGCGGACCCGGACAGGCAGGTGCGCTGTTT.

This chain links TRBV6-1 with TRBJ1-2; D gene uncertain. Trimming left V 0 bases short and J 3 bases short, with 14 bases between. The CDR3 is 16 residues long. Germline V lookup: CDR1 MNHNS, CDR2 SASEGT. The chain's CDR3 is CASSEAGAGPYYGYTF. CDR3 nucleotide sequence: TGTGCCAGCAGTGAAGCGGGCGCAGGTCCCTACTATGGCTACACCTTC.

The chain employs TRBV19 and TRBJ2-1, with TRBD2 matching over 8 bases. V lost 3 bases to trimming and J lost 0 bases; unmatched junction nucleotides: 16. The CDR3 sequence is 20 residues long. CDR1 LNHDA and CDR2 SQIVND come from the germline V gene (reference sequence). CDR3: CASSIPLAGQIPSSYNEQFF. In nucleotides, the CDR3 is TGTGCCAGTAGTATTCCGCTAGCGGGCCAAATACCAAGCTCCTACAATGAGCAGTTCTTC.

V and J are TRBV2 and TRBJ2-1; TRBD2 agrees at 13 bases. CDR1 and CDR2 from the germline V gene are SNHLY and FYNNEI. The CDR3 has 15 residues. V gave up 4 bases and J gave up 7 bases; unmatched junction bases: 4. Here the CDR3 reads CASSAEGLAGNEQFF. The CDR3 DNA reads TGTGCCAGCAGTGCAGAGGGACTAGCGGGGAATGAGCAGTTCTTC.

This clone occurred once. The chain employs TRBV4-2 and TRBJ2-7, with 8 bases fitting TRBD2. The ends lost 5 bases at V and 3 bases at J; junction bases unmatched: 12. CDR3 size: 16 residues. Germline V gene data show CDR1 as LGHNA and CDR2 as YNFKEQ. The CDR3 here is CASSKDLAGSNYEQYF. For the CDR3, the DNA is TGTGCCAGCAGCAAGGACTTAGCGGGATCCAACTACGAGCAGTACTTC.

The chain has TRBV21-1 and TRBJ1-4. TRBV21-1 is noted as a pseudogene. The CDR3 sequence is 16 residues long. Written as DNA, the CDR3 is TGTGCCAGCATCTTATCGGGGGTTGCAACTAATGAAAAACTGTTTTTT. Amino acids: CASILSGVATNEKLFF.

This clone has just a few counts. The J gene is TRBJ2-5, the V gene TRBV4-1; D is possibly TRBD2 (6 bases). This CDR3 is 16 amino acids long. V lost 0 bases, J lost 3 bases, and 14 bases lay in between. Per the germline V gene, CDR1 is MGHRA and CDR2 is YSYEKL. The CDR3 loop reads CASSQDQSGREETQYF. CDR3 nucleotides: TGCGCCAGCAGCCAAGATCAATCCGGGAGAGAAGAGACCCAGTACTTC.